These T cell receptor beta chains were read from a single sample in a study of cytomegalovirus exposure and HLA in healthy donors. Assay: immunoSEQ multiplex PCR; the TCRdb copy retains only in-frame clones and omits some. Of about 96,000 clones listed, under 85% are singletons. The source material was PBMCs. These TCRs come from a woman in her 70s in good health and CMV-seropositive. Each CDR3 is given with its conserved first and last residue. A D gene is named only where the DNA matches it firmly. Not every row has a clone size; where given, it reads once, few, many or a size class.

d_call clone_size j_call v_call cdr3_nt cdr3_aa
TRBD1 NA TRBJ2-3 TRBV4-3 TGCGCCAGCAGCCAGGGGTCCAGACAGGGGGCGCAAGATACGCAGTATTTT CASSQGSRQGAQDTQYF
NA NA TRBJ1-2 TRBV7-9 TGTGCCAGCAGCTTAGGCGTGGCAGGGAACTATGGCTACACCTTC CASSLGVAGNYGYTF
TRBD1 NA TRBJ2-7 TRBV28 TGTGCCAGCAGTTTAGTGAGGGGGCTTTACGAGCAGTACTTC CASSLVRGLYEQYF
TRBD2 NA TRBJ2-7 TRBV4-2 TGTGCCAGCAGCCAGGCTAGCGGGGGGACAAAGACCTACGAGCAGTACTTC CASSQASGGTKTYEQYF
NA once TRBJ1-1 TRBV14 TGTGCCAGCAGCCAAGTGCGAGGGAAGACTGAAGCTTTCTTT CASSQVRGKTEAFF
NA NA TRBJ2-7 TRBV18 TGTGCCAGCTCACCCACCTATGACAGCTCCTACGAGCAGTACTTC CASSPTYDSSYEQYF
TRBD1 NA TRBJ1-4 TRBV19 TGTGCCAGCCGGGACAGGGTTGGTAATGAAAAACTGTTTTTT CASRDRVGNEKLFF
TRBD1 few TRBJ1-6 TRBV30 TGTGCCTGGAGTGTAGGTCGGACAGGGGGCGCCCATAATTCACCCCTTCACTTT CAWSVGRTGGAHNSPLHF
TRBD1 few TRBJ2-2 TRBV6-4 TGTGCCAGCAGCAAGTTCGGGACAGGGTCGAACACCGGGGAGCTGTTTTTT CASSKFGTGSNTGELFF
NA NA TRBJ2-1 TRBV6-1 TGTGCCAGCAGTGTCACCCGGACTGGAGAGCAGTTCTTC CASSVTRTGEQFF
NA NA TRBJ2-5 TRBV10-3 TGTGCCATCAGTGGTGGCAGGGGTGGCCAAGAGACCCAGTACTTC CAISGGRGGQETQYF
NA NA TRBJ1-5 TRBV6-5 TGTGCCAGCACCCCTCCTACCGGTCAGCCCCAGCATTTT CASTPPTGQPQHF